In this sample, the clone carrying this T cell receptor (beta chain) turned up many times. Its antigen is not identified. The CDR3 has 14 amino acids. CDR1 is SGHAT, CDR2 FQDESV, per germline (reference sequence). With 1 base removed from V and 0 bases from J, the gap between germline ends came to 5 bases. The data were taken from a study of naive and memory T cell subsets. Study-wide results and caveats: Findings for naive and memory subsets could not be checked against ground truth.

The beta constant-region primer was an equimolar mix of two oligonucleotides covering TRBC1 and TRBC2. A 12-nucleotide UMI and the SP2 primer were added to the cDNA 3' end by oligonucleotide ligation. TCRdb passed the UMI-ligation and nested PCR reads through MiXCR, listing each CDR3 protein once. This sample has about 150,000 distinct CDR3 sequences, with approximately 15% found just once. The V gene is TRBV11-1, the J gene TRBJ2-3; D call uncertain. Material for sequencing was naive CD4+ T cells from blood. This clonotype was sampled from a human donor in good health. The CDR3 sequence: CASSLVGSTDTQYF. CDR3 DNA sequence: TGTGCCAGCAGCTTAGTCGGCAGCACAGATACGCAGTATTTT.